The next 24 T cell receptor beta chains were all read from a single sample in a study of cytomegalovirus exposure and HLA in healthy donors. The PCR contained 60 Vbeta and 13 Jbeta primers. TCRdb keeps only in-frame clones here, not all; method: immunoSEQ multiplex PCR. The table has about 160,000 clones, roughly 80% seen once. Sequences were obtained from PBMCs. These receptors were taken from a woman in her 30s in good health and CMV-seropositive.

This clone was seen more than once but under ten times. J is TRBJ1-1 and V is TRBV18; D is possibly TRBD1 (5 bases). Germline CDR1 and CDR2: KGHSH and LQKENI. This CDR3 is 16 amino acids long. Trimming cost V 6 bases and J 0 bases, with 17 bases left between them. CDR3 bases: TGTGCCAGCTCCCCCCGCGCGGACATCATGAACACTGAAGCTTTCTTT. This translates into CASSPRADIMNTEAFF. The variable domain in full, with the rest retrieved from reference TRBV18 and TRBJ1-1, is NAGVMQNPRHLVRRRGQEARLRCSPMKGHSHVYWYRQLPEEGLKFMVYLQKENIIDESGMPKERFSAEFPKEGPSILRIQQVVRGDSAAYFCASSPRADIMNTEAFFGQGTRLTVV.

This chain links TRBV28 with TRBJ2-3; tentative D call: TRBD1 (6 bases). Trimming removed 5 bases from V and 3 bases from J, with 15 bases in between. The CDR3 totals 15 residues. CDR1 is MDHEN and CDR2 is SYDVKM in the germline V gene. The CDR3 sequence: CASSEGGPRTDTQYF. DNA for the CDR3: TGTGCCAGCAGTGAAGGGGGTCCCAGGACAGATACGCAGTATTTT. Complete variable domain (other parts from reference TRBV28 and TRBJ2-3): DVKVTQSSRYLVKRTGEKVFLECVQDMDHENMFWYRQDPGLGLRLIYFSYDVKMKEKGDIPEGYSVSREKKERFSLILESASTNQTSMYLCASSEGGPRTDTQYFGPGTRLTVL.

The chain's CDR3 is CASSPISGFGYTF. In nucleotides, the CDR3 is TGTGCCAGCTCACCCATTAGCGGTTTTGGCTACACCTTC. The rearrangement uses TRBV18 and TRBJ1-2; no clear D gene. CDR3 length: 13 amino acids. Germline assignment: CDR1 KGHSH and CDR2 LQKENI. V was trimmed by 3 bases and J by 7 bases, leaving 12 bases between them.

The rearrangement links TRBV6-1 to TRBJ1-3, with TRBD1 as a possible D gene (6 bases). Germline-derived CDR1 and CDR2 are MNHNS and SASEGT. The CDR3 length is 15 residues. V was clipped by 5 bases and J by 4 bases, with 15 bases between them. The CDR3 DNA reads TGTGCCAGCAGTTGGACGACAGGAAAGGGAAACACCATATATTTT. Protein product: CASSWTTGKGNTIYF.

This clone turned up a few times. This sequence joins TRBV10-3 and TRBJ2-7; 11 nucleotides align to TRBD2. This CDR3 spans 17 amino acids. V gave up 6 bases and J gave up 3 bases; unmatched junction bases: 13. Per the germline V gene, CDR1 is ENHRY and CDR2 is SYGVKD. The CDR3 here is CAIRTLAGGPRYYEQYF. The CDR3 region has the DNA TGTGCCATCAGGACTCTAGCGGGGGGCCCCAGATACTACGAGCAGTACTTC.

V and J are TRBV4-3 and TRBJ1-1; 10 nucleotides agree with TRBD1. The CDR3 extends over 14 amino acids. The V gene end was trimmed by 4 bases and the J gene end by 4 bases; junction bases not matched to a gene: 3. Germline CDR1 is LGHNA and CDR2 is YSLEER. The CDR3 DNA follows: TGCGCCAGCAGCCCGGACAGGGGGGCCACTGAAGCTTTCTTT. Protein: CASSPDRGATEAFF.

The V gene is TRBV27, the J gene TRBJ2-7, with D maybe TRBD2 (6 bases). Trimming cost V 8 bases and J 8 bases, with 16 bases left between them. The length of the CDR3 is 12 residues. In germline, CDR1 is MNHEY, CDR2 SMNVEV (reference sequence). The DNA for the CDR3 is TGTGCCAGCCGGTCCCTTAGCGGCAAGCAGTACTTC. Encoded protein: CASRSLSGKQYF.

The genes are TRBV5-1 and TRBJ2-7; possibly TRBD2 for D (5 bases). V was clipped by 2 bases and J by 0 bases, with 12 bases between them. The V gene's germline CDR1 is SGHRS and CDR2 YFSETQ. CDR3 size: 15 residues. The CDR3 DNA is TGCGCCAGCAGCTTCCGGGAAAAGGGCTCCTACGAGCAGTACTTC. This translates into CASSFREKGSYEQYF.

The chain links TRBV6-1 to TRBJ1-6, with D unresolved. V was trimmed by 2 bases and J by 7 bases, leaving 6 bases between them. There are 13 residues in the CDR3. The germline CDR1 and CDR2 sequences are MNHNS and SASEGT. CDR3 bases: TGTGCCAGCAGTGAAACTACCAATTCACCCCTCCACTTT. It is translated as CASSETTNSPLHF.

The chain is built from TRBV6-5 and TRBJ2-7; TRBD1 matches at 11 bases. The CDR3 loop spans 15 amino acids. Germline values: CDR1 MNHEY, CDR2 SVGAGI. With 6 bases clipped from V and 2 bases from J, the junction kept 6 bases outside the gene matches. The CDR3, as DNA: TGTGCCAGCAGAATTCCGGGACAGGGGGCCTACGAGCAGTACTTC. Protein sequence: CASRIPGQGAYEQYF.

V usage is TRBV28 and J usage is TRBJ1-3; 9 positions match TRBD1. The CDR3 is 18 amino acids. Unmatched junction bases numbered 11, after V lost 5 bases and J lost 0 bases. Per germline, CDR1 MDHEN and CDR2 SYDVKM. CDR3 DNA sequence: TGTGCCAGCAGTCCTCGGACAGGGGCCCTACGCTCTGGAAACACCATATATTTT. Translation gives CASSPRTGALRSGNTIYF.

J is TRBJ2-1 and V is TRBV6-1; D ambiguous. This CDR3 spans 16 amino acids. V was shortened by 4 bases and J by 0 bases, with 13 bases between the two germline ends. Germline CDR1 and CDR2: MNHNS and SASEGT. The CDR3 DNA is TGTGCCAGCAGTGTCCGTCCAGCGAGCTCCTACAATGAGCAGTTCTTC. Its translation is CASSVRPASSYNEQFF.

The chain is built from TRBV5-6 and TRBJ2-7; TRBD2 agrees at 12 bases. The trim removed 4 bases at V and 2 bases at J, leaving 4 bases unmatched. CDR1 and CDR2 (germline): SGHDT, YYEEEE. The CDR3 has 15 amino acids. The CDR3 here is CASSPGLAGAYEQYF. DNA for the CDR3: TGTGCCAGCAGCCCGGGACTAGCGGGTGCCTACGAGCAGTACTTC.

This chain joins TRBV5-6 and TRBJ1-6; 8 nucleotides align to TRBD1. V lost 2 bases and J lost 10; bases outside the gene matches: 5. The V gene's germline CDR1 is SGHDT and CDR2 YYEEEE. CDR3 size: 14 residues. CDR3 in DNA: TGTGCCAGCAGCTTCAGGGGGCAGCTATCACCCCTCCACTTT. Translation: CASSFRGQLSPLHF.

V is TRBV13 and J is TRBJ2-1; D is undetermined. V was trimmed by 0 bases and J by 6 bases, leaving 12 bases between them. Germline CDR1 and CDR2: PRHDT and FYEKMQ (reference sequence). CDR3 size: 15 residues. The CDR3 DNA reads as TGTGCCAGCAGCTTAGGCCAGGATCTTGTCAATGAGCAGTTCTTC. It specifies CASSLGQDLVNEQFF.

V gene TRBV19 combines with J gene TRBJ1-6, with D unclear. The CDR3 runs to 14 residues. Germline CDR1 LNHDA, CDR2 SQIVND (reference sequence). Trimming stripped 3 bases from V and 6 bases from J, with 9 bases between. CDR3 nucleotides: TGTGCCAGTAGTATTTATACGGGTAATTCACCCCTCCACTTT. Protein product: CASSIYTGNSPLHF. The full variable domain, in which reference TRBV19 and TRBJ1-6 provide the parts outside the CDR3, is DGGITQSPKYLFRKEGQNVTLSCEQNLNHDAMYWYRQDPGQGLRLIYYSQIVNDFQKGDIAEGYSVSREKKESFPLTVTSAQKNPTAFYLCASSIYTGNSPLHFGNGTRLTVT.

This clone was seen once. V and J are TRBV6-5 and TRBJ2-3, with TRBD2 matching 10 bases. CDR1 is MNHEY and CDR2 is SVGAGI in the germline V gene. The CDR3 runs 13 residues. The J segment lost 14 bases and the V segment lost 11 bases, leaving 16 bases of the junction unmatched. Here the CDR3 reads CAARASGGEERYF. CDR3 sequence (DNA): TGTGCCGCCCGGGCCAGCGGGGGGGAAGAAAGGTATTTT.

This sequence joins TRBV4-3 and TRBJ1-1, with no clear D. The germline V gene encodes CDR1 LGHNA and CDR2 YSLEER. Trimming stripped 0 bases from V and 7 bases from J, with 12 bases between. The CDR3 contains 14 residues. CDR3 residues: CASSQELTAHEAFF. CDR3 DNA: TGCGCCAGCAGCCAAGAGTTAACAGCCCATGAAGCTTTCTTT.

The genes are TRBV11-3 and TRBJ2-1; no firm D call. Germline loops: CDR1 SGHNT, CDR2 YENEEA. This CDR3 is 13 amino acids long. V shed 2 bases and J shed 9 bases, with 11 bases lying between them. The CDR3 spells CASSLFAEAEQFF. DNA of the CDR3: TGTGCCAGCAGCTTATTTGCAGAGGCTGAGCAGTTCTTC.

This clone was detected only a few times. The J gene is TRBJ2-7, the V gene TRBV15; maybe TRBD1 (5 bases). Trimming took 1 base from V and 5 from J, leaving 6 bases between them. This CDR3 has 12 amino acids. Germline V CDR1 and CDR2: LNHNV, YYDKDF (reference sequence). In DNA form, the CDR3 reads TGTGCCACCAGCAGAGCCAGGGACGAGCAGTACTTC. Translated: CATSRARDEQYF.

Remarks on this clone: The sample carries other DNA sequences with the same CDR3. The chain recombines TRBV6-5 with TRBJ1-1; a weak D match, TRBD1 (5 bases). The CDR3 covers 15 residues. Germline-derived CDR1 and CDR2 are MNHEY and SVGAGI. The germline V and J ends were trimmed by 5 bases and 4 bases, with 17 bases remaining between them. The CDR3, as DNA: TGTGCCAGCAGTCTAACCGGGACGGGAGGCACTGAAGCTTTCTTT. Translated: CASSLTGTGGTEAFF.

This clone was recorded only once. The CDR3: CASSLVGAMNTEAFF. The CDR3 DNA reads as TGTGCCAGCAGCTTAGTAGGGGCCATGAACACTGAAGCTTTCTTT. This chain uses TRBV11-2 with TRBJ1-1; possibly TRBD1 for D (5 bases). Germline V gene data show CDR1 as SGHAT and CDR2 as FQNNGV. Trimming removed 1 base at V and 0 bases at J, with 9 bases between. The CDR3 is 15 residues long.

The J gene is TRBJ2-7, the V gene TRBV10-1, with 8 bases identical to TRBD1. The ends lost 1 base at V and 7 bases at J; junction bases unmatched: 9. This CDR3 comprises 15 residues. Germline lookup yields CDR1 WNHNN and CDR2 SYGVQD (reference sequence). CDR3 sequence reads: CASSEFGQGTREQYF. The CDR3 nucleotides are TGCGCCAGCAGTGAGTTTGGACAGGGAACAAGGGAGCAGTACTTC.

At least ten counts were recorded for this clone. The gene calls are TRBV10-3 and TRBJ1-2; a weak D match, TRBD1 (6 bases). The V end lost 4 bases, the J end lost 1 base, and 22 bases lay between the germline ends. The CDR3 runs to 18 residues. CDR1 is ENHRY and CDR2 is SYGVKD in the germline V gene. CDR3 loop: CAISGQTGSLGHNYGYTF. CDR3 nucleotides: TGTGCCATCAGTGGCCAGACAGGCTCTCTCGGGCATAACTATGGCTACACCTTC.